The text below deals with one TCR beta chain. Its target is unknown. CD4+ T cells that had been cultured provided DNA sequenced with the Oncomine TCR Beta short-read assay. Scientists extracted genomic DNA from CD4+ T cells grown in culture. MiXCR, run by TCRdb on the PCR reads, gives a single entry per CDR3 protein. In the table there are approximately 21,000 distinct CDR3 sequences, 45% to 55% of which are singletons. These data are taken from a study of vaccination and CD4 T cells after COVID-19. Study-wide context: Nasal swab PCR showed SARS-CoV-2 in convalescent patients, under 10 with mild and one with severe disease.

The sample's treatment: roughly 11-day PBMC culture with coronavirus spike peptide pools or control peptides (ViraFEST assay). Each well received about 2.2 million PBMCs, cultured with roughly 9.5 IU/ml IL-2 and 10 ug/ml peptide pools. The sequenced sample consisted of CD4+ T cells from blood, cultured in vitro. This TCR was sampled from a human donor who had recovered from COVID-19.

The CDR3 here is CASSPGGAVRGEQFF. CDR3 coding DNA: TGCGCCAGCAGCCCCGGGGGGGCCGTTCGGGGTGAGCAGTTCTTC. This chain joins TRBV4-3 and TRBJ2-1; 8 positions match TRBD2. Germline V gene lookup returns CDR1 LGHNA and CDR2 YSLEER. V lost 4 bases, J lost 9 bases, and 11 bases stayed unmatched. The CDR3 contains 15 residues.